A selection of T cell receptor beta chains follows, all from one sample in a study of T cell clonotyping in hematopoietic cell transplantation. This table comes from immunoSEQ multiplex PCR, and its TCRdb copy is limited to in-frame clones, with some not included. Among 15,000 to 20,000 clones listed, approximately 57% were seen once. The sample in question was PBMCs, obtained 30 days after allogeneic stem cell transplant. Receptors were obtained from a male patient aged 50 to 59 who had an allogeneic stem cell transplant from an unrelated donor, so T cells may come from the graft donor. Some clones in this sample may be carry-over from other donors' samples. The CDR3 runs from the conserved cysteine through the conserved F or W. Fields, in order: V gene, J gene, clone size, D gene, CDR3 DNA, CDR3 protein. The D gene is left open where the match is weak. Not every row has a clone size; where given, it reads once, few, many or a size class.

V gene: TRBV5-6; J gene: TRBJ1-2; clone size: .; D gene: .; CDR3 DNA: TGTGCCAGCAGCTTGGTTGGAGGGACTGGCTACACCTTC; CDR3 protein: CASSLVGGTGYTF
V gene: TRBV25-1; J gene: TRBJ1-2; clone size: few; D gene: .; CDR3 DNA: TGTGCCTGCAGTATCAAGGTCGGAACGGGCTACACCTTC; CDR3 protein: CACSIKVGTGYTF
V gene: TRBV14; J gene: TRBJ1-2; clone size: .; D gene: .; CDR3 DNA: TGTGCCAGCAGCCAAGATCTGCCAGGGTATGGCTACACCTTC; CDR3 protein: CASSQDLPGYGYTF
V gene: TRBV30; J gene: TRBJ2-2; clone size: .; D gene: .; CDR3 DNA: TGTGCCTGGACAGCCAATTACTACACCGGGGAGCTGTTTTTT; CDR3 protein: CAWTANYYTGELFF
V gene: TRBV19; J gene: TRBJ1-5; clone size: few; D gene: TRBD1; CDR3 DNA: TGTGCCAGTAGCATGGCGGGGGACAGGAGCAATCAGCCCCAGCATTTT; CDR3 protein: CASSMAGDRSNQPQHF
V gene: TRBV6-5; J gene: TRBJ2-7; clone size: .; D gene: .; CDR3 DNA: TGTGCCAGCAGTGGGCGCAGGGATGGGGAGCAGTACTTC; CDR3 protein: CASSGRRDGEQYF
V gene: TRBV6-4; J gene: TRBJ2-2; clone size: .; D gene: TRBD2; CDR3 DNA: TGTGCCAGCAGCGGGACTAGCGGGGGCACCGGGGAGCTGTTTTTT; CDR3 protein: CASSGTSGGTGELFF
V gene: TRBV7-2; J gene: TRBJ2-7; clone size: .; D gene: TRBD1; CDR3 DNA: TGTGCCAGCAGCCCCACAGGGGCCTACGAGCAGTACTTC; CDR3 protein: CASSPTGAYEQYF
V gene: TRBV30; J gene: TRBJ1-6; clone size: .; D gene: .; CDR3 DNA: TGTGCCTGGAAAGCGGGGGCACCCCTCCACTTT; CDR3 protein: CAWKAGAPLHF
V gene: TRBV29-1; J gene: TRBJ1-1; clone size: .; D gene: .; CDR3 DNA: TGCAGCGCCCCGGAGGGATTGAACACTGAAGCTTTCTTT; CDR3 protein: CSAPEGLNTEAFF
V gene: TRBV6-5; J gene: TRBJ1-1; clone size: .; D gene: .; CDR3 DNA: TGTGCCAGTGAGCGGGCTCCCGGAGCGAACACTGAAGCTTTCTTT; CDR3 protein: CASERAPGANTEAFF
V gene: TRBV5-1; J gene: TRBJ1-1; clone size: .; D gene: TRBD1; CDR3 DNA: TGCGCCAGCAGGTTGACAGGGGACAACACTGAAGCTTTCTTT; CDR3 protein: CASRLTGDNTEAFF
V gene: TRBV29-1; J gene: TRBJ1-1; clone size: .; D gene: .; CDR3 DNA: TGCAGCGTTGGCCGGGAAGGGTCTGAAGCTTTCTTT; CDR3 protein: CSVGREGSEAFF
V gene: TRBV7-3; J gene: TRBJ2-5; clone size: .; D gene: TRBD2; CDR3 DNA: TGTGCCAGCAGCTCCGAGCGGGGGGGTCAAGAGACCCAGTACTTC; CDR3 protein: CASSSERGGQETQYF
V gene: TRBV25-1; J gene: TRBJ1-1; clone size: .; D gene: .; CDR3 DNA: TGTGCCAGCAGTCCCCTAGGGGACAACACTGAAGCTTTCTTT; CDR3 protein: CASSPLGDNTEAFF
V gene: TRBV10-3; J gene: TRBJ2-5; clone size: once; D gene: .; CDR3 DNA: TGTGCCATCAGTGAGTCTTTAGGAGAGACCCAGTACTTC; CDR3 protein: CAISESLGETQYF
V gene: TRBV5-1; J gene: TRBJ2-2; clone size: few; D gene: TRBD2; CDR3 DNA: TGCGCCAGCAGCTTACTAGCGGGCTATAACGGGGAGCTGTTTTTT; CDR3 protein: CASSLLAGYNGELFF
V gene: TRBV20-1; J gene: TRBJ1-2; clone size: .; D gene: .; CDR3 DNA: TGCAGTGCTAGCAGAGCCTATGGCTACACCTTC; CDR3 protein: CSASRAYGYTF
V gene: TRBV6-5; J gene: TRBJ1-2; clone size: few; D gene: .; CDR3 DNA: TGTGCCAGCAGGTCGACAGGCTTTGGAGGCTACACCTTC; CDR3 protein: CASRSTGFGGYTF
V gene: TRBV19; J gene: TRBJ1-6; clone size: .; D gene: TRBD1; CDR3 DNA: TGTGCCAGTAGTTCCGGGACAGGGGGCTCGGAATCACCCCTCCACTTT; CDR3 protein: CASSSGTGGSESPLHF
V gene: TRBV28; J gene: TRBJ2-7; clone size: .; D gene: .; CDR3 DNA: TGTGCCAGCAGTTTAGGGGCCCCCCACGAGCAGTACTTC; CDR3 protein: CASSLGAPHEQYF
V gene: TRBV6-4; J gene: TRBJ1-5; clone size: .; D gene: .; CDR3 DNA: TGTGCCAGCAGTGGTCGTGATAGTAGCAATCAGCCCCAGCATTTT; CDR3 protein: CASSGRDSSNQPQHF
V gene: TRBV28; J gene: TRBJ1-5; clone size: medium-sized; D gene: .; CDR3 DNA: TGTGCCAGCAGTTTAGACAGAGGCAATCAGCCCCAGCATTTT; CDR3 protein: CASSLDRGNQPQHF
V gene: TRBV6-5; J gene: TRBJ1-5; clone size: .; D gene: .; CDR3 DNA: TGTGCCAGCAGCCCTCTGAATGGTCAGCCCCAGCATTTT; CDR3 protein: CASSPLNGQPQHF
V gene: TRBV19; J gene: TRBJ2-1; clone size: few; D gene: .; CDR3 DNA: TGTGCCAGTAGTATCGCAGGGGGGCAACTCAATGAGCAGTTCTTC; CDR3 protein: CASSIAGGQLNEQFF
V gene: TRBV7-2; J gene: TRBJ2-7; clone size: .; D gene: TRBD1; CDR3 DNA: TGTGCCAGCAGCCCTGAGCAGGGGGCGCACGAGCAGTACTTC; CDR3 protein: CASSPEQGAHEQYF
V gene: TRBV28; J gene: TRBJ1-5; clone size: .; D gene: .; CDR3 DNA: TGTGCCAGCAGGATACTGGGCAATCAGCCCCAGCATTTT; CDR3 protein: CASRILGNQPQHF
V gene: TRBV22-1; J gene: TRBJ1-2; clone size: .; D gene: .; CDR3 DNA: TGTCCTGGGAGTAGTCTGCGAAAGCGAGAGACCTATGGCTACACCTTC; CDR3 protein: CPGSSLRKRETYGYTF
V gene: TRBV4-2; J gene: TRBJ1-4; clone size: once; D gene: TRBD1; CDR3 DNA: TGTGCCAGCAGCCAAGATTACGGAACAGGGGCACTGTTTTTT; CDR3 protein: CASSQDYGTGALFF
V gene: TRBV4-1; J gene: TRBJ2-3; clone size: .; D gene: TRBD1; CDR3 DNA: TGCGCCAGCGCTATGGGACAGGTAAAGGGAGATACGCAGTGTTTT; CDR3 protein: CASAMGQVKGDTQCF
V gene: TRBV6-5; J gene: TRBJ1-4; clone size: .; D gene: .; CDR3 DNA: TGTGCCAGCAGTTACTTTGGGGGGCAGGGTGAAAAACTGTTTTTT; CDR3 protein: CASSYFGGQGEKLFF
V gene: TRBV5-1; J gene: TRBJ1-2; clone size: .; D gene: TRBD1; CDR3 DNA: TGCGCCAGCAGCTCGGGGGACAGGGGAGAATTGGACTATGGCTACACCTTC; CDR3 protein: CASSSGDRGELDYGYTF
V gene: TRBV6-5; J gene: TRBJ1-5; clone size: .; D gene: .; CDR3 DNA: TGTGCCAGCAGTTTGGACAGTAGCAATCAGCCCCAGCATTTT; CDR3 protein: CASSLDSSNQPQHF
V gene: TRBV30; J gene: TRBJ1-4; clone size: .; D gene: .; CDR3 DNA: TGTGCCTGGAGTACTGGGGGCACGCTGTTTTTT; CDR3 protein: CAWSTGGTLFF
V gene: TRBV20-1; J gene: TRBJ2-3; clone size: .; D gene: .; CDR3 DNA: TGCAGTGCTGGGCCCGGCCTGGCGCAGTATTTT; CDR3 protein: CSAGPGLAQYF
V gene: TRBV25-1; J gene: TRBJ1-2; clone size: .; D gene: .; CDR3 DNA: TGTGCCAGCAGTAGGGGGTTGTTCGGGGACTATGGCTACACCTTC; CDR3 protein: CASSRGLFGDYGYTF
V gene: TRBV30; J gene: TRBJ2-7; clone size: few; D gene: .; CDR3 DNA: TGTGCCTGGAGCCTCACAGGGAACGAGCAGTACTTC; CDR3 protein: CAWSLTGNEQYF
V gene: TRBV2; J gene: TRBJ2-6; clone size: .; D gene: .; CDR3 DNA: TGTGCCAGAAAAGGGAACTCTGGGGCCAACGTCCTGACTTTC; CDR3 protein: CARKGNSGANVLTF
V gene: TRBV5-6; J gene: TRBJ2-3; clone size: .; D gene: .; CDR3 DNA: TGTGCCAGCAGCTTCGGGGAACGCACAGATACGCAGTATTTT; CDR3 protein: CASSFGERTDTQYF
V gene: TRBV29-1; J gene: TRBJ1-3; clone size: few; D gene: .; CDR3 DNA: TGCAGCGTTGTCGTTTCCCTCACTGGAAACACCATATATTTT; CDR3 protein: CSVVVSLTGNTIYF
V gene: TRBV30; J gene: TRBJ1-2; clone size: .; D gene: .; CDR3 DNA: TGTGCCGGGGGCCCAGGGCAGCTCTATGGCTACACCTTC; CDR3 protein: CAGGPGQLYGYTF
V gene: TRBV7-9; J gene: TRBJ2-7; clone size: few; D gene: TRBD2; CDR3 DNA: TGTGCCAGCAGCTCGGGGGGTTTCTCGTACGAGCAGTACTTC; CDR3 protein: CASSSGGFSYEQYF
V gene: TRBV11-1; J gene: TRBJ1-6; clone size: once; D gene: .; CDR3 DNA: TGTGCCAGCAGCTCCCTCCAGAGCTCCTATAATTCACCCCTCCACTTT; CDR3 protein: CASSSLQSSYNSPLHF
V gene: TRBV6-5; J gene: TRBJ1-5; clone size: .; D gene: TRBD1; CDR3 DNA: TGTGCCAGCAGTTCGCTCACAGGGGGTCCTCAGCCCCAGCATTTT; CDR3 protein: CASSSLTGGPQPQHF